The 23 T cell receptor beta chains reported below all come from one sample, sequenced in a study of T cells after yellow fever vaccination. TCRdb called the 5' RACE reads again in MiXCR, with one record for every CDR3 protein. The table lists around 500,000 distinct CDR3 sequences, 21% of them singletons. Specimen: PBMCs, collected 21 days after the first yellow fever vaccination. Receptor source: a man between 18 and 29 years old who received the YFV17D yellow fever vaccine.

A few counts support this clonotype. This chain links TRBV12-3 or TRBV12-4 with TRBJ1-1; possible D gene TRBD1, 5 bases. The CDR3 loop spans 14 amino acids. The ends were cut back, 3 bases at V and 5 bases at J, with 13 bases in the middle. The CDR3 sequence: CASSLQDGGTEAFF. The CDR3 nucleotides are TGTGCCAGCAGTTTGCAAGACGGGGGAACTGAAGCTTTCTTT.

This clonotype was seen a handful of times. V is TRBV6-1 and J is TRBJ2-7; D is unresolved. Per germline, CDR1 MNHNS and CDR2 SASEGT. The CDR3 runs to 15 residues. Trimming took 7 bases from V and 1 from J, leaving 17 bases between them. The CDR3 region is CASIQAGHLSYEQYF. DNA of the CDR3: TGTGCCAGCATCCAGGCTGGGCATCTGTCCTACGAGCAGTACTTC.

The chain's CDR3 is CASSLGGGAPYNEQFF. The CDR3 DNA reads as TGTGCCAGCAGCTTAGGAGGCGGGGCCCCCTACAATGAGCAGTTCTTC. The chain employs TRBV5-6 and TRBJ2-1; D possibly corresponds to TRBD2 (6 bases). Germline V gives CDR1 SGHDT, CDR2 YYEEEE. Trimming took off 2 bases at V and 2 bases at J, with 14 bases between the two ends. The CDR3 totals 16 residues.

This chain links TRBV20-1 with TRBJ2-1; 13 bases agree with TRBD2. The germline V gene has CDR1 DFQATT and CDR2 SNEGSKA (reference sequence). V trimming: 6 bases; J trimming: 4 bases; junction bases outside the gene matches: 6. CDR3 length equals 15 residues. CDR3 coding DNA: TGCAGTGCCCGCGGGACTAGCGGGGATTACAATGAGCAGTTCTTC. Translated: CSARGTSGDYNEQFF.

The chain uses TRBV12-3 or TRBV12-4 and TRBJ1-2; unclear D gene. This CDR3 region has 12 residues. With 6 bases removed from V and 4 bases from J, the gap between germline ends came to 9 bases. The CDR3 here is CASRQDRYGYTF. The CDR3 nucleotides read TGTGCCAGCAGACAAGATCGCTATGGCTACACCTTC.

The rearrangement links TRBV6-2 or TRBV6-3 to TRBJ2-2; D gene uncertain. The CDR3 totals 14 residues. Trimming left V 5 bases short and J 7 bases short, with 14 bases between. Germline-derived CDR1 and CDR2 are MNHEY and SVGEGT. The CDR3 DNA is TGTGCCAGCAGTGGAAACCTTAGAATCGGGGAGCTGTTTTTT. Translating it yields CASSGNLRIGELFF.

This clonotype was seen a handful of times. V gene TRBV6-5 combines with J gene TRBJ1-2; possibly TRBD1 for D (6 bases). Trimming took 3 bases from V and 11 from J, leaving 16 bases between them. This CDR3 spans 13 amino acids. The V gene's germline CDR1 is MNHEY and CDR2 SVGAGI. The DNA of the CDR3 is TGTGCCAGCAGTTATAGGGGGACTGCGACTTACACCTTC. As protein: CASSYRGTATYTF.

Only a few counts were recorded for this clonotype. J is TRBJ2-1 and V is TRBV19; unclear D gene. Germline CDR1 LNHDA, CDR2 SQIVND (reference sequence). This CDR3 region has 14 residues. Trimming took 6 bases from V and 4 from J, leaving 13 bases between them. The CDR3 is CASSRSRMYNEQFF. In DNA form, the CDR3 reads TGTGCCAGTAGCAGGTCCAGAATGTACAATGAGCAGTTCTTC.

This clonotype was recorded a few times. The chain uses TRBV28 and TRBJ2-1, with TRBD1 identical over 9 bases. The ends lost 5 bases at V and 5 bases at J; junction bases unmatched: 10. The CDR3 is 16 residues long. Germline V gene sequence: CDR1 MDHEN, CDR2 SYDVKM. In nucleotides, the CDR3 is TGTGCCAGCAGTACCCTAGGGACAGGGCCCCACAATGAGCAGTTCTTC. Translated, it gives CASSTLGTGPHNEQFF.

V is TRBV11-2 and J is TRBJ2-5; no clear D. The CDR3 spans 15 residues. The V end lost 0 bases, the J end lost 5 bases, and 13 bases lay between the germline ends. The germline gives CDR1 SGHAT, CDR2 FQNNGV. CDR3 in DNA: TGTGCCAGCAGCTTAGATCCGGGCCCATCGGAGACCCAGTACTTC. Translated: CASSLDPGPSETQYF.

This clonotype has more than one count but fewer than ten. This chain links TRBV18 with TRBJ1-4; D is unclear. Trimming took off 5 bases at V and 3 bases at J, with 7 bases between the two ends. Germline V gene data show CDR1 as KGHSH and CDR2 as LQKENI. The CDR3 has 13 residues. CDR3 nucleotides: TGTGCCAGCTCAAGATCATCTAATGAAAAACTGTTTTTT. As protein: CASSRSSNEKLFF.

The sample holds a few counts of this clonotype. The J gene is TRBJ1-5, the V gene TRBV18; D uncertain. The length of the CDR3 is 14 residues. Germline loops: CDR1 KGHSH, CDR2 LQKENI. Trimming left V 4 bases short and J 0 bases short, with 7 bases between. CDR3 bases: TGTGCCAGCTCACGGGAAGATAGCAATCAGCCCCAGCATTTT. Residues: CASSREDSNQPQHF.

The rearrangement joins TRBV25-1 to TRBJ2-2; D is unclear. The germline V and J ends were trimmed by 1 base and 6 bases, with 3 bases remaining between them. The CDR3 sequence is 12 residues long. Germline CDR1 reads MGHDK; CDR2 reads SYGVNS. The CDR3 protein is CASSEWAGELFF. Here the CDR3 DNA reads TGTGCCAGCAGTGAATGGGCCGGGGAGCTGTTTTTT.

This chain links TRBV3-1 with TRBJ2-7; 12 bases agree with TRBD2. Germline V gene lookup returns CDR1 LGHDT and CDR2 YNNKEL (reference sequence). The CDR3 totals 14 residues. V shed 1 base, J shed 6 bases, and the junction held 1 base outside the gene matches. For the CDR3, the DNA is TGTGCCAGCAGCCAAGGGACTAGCGGGGTCGAGCAGTACTTC. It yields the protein CASSQGTSGVEQYF.

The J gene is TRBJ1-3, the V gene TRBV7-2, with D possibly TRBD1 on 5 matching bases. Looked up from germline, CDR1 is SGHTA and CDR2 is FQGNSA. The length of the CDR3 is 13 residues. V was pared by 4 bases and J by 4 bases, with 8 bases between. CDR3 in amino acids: CASSSRQGNTIYF. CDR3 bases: TGTGCCAGCAGCTCAAGACAGGGAAACACCATATATTTT. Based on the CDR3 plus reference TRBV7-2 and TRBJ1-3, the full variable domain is GAGVSQSPSNKVTEKGKDVELRCDPISGHTALYWYRQSLGQGLEFLIYFQGNSAPDKSGLPSDRFSAERTGGSVSTLTIQRTQQEDSAVYLCASSSRQGNTIYFGEGSWLTVV.

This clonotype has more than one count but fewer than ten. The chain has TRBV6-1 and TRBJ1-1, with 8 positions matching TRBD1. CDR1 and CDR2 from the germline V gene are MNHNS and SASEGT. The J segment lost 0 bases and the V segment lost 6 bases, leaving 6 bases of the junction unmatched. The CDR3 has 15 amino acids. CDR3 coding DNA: TGTGCCAGCAGCCGAGCAGGGGGCCTGAACACTGAAGCTTTCTTT. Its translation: CASSRAGGLNTEAFF.

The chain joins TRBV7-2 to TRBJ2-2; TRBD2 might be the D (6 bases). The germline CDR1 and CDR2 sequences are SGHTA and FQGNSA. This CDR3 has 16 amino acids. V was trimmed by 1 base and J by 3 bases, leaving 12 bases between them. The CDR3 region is CASSLGMGLDTGELFF. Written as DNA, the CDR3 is TGTGCCAGCAGCTTAGGTATGGGACTTGACACCGGGGAGCTGTTTTTT.

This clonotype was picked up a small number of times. The CDR3 reads CAWSVGSPLHF. The DNA for the CDR3 is TGTGCCTGGAGTGTCGGGTCACCCCTCCACTTT. J is TRBJ1-6 and V is TRBV30; D remains unclear. The V end lost 0 bases, the J end lost 10 bases, and 4 bases lay between the germline ends. The CDR3 loop spans 11 amino acids. The V gene's germline CDR1 is GTSNPN and CDR2 SVGIG (reference sequence).

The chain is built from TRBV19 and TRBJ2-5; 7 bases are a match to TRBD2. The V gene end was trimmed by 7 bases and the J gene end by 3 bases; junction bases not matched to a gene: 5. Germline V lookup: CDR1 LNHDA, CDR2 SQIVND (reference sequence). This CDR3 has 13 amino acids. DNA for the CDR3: TGTGCCAGTACCCCCGGGACTAAAGAGACCCAGTACTTC. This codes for CASTPGTKETQYF.

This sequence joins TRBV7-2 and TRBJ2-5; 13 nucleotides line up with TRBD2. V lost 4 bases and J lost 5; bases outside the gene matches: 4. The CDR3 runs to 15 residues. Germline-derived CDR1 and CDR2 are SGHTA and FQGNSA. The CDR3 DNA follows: TGTGCCAGCAGCTGGGGGACTAGCGGGGTGGAGACCCAGTACTTC. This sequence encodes CASSWGTSGVETQYF.

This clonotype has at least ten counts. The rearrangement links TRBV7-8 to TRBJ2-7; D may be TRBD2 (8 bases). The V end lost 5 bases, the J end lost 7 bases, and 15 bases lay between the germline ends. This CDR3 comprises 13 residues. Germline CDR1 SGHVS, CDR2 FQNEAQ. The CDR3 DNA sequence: TGTGCCAGCAGCCCGGGAGGGACAGCTGAGCAGTACGTC. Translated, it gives CASSPGGTAEQYV.

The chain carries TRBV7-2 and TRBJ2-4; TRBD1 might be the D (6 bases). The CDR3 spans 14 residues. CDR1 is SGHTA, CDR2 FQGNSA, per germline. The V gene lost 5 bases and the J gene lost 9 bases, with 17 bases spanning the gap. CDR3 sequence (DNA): TGTGCCAGCAGCCCTCAGAACAGGGCGGGCATTCAGTACTTC. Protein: CASSPQNRAGIQYF.

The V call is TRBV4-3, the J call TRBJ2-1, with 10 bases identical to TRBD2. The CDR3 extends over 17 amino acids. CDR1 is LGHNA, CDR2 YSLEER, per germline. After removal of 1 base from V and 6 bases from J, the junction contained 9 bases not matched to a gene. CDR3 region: CASSQVLLAGRTNEQFF. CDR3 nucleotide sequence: TGCGCCAGCAGCCAAGTCCTACTAGCGGGGAGAACCAATGAGCAGTTCTTC.